This entry is about one TCR beta chain. The antigen is undetermined. Constant-region reverse primers amplified full-length variable regions, followed by semi-nested Nested Universal Primer A PCR. TCRdb analysed the 5' RACE reads with MiXCR anew, one entry per CDR3 protein. The repertoire holds approximately 40,000 distinct CDR3 sequences, with 15% to 20% as singletons. Whole-study results and caveats: Tumor-infiltrating Treg TCR alpha and beta sequences overlapped most with tumor naive CD4+ T cells, then blood naive. Tumor memory CD4+ T cell TCR gene usage was found to cluster with blood and lymph node memory CD4+ cells and with lymph node naive CD4+ cells.

Naive CD4+ T cells were purified with Tregs depleted by CD25. J lost 9 bases, V lost 1 base, and 8 bases had no gene match. The CDR3 consists of 15 residues. Germline CDR1 and CDR2: DFQATT and SNEGSKA (reference sequence). J is TRBJ2-1 and V is TRBV20-1, with 11 bases lining up with TRBD2. This TCR was recovered from a female donor with breast cancer. The sample consisted of naive CD4+ T cells sorted from a lymph node. Subset here: naive CD4+ T cells, CD4+CD45RA+CD25-. The CDR3 coding sequence is TGCAGTGCTAGAGCTAGCGGGAGGATGAACAGTGAGCAGTTCTTC. Its translation: CSARASGRMNSEQFF.